Shown below are 31 T cell receptor beta chains from a single sample sequenced in a study of glioma-infiltrating T cells after dendritic cell vaccination. Sample time point: after dendritic cell vaccination, including at tumor progression/relapse. Some clones are missing from TCRdb's copy, which holds only in-frame ones; the method was immunoSEQ multiplex PCR. The profile shows about 99,000 clones, approximately 80% of them singletons. The input for sequencing was blood, taken after dendritic cell vaccination. The source of these receptors is a human donor with glioblastoma.

This chain joins TRBV27 and TRBJ2-1; TRBD1 is a possible D gene (5 bases). The germline V gene encodes CDR1 MNHEY and CDR2 SMNVEV (reference sequence). CDR3 length: 15 amino acids. Trimming took 4 bases from V and 4 from J, leaving 14 bases between them. In DNA form, the CDR3 reads TGTGCCAGCAGTTCCGGACACCCCGTTTACAATGAGCAGTTCTTC. Protein sequence: CASSSGHPVYNEQFF.

In this sample, this clone turned up a few times. The chain is built from TRBV2 and TRBJ2-3; 10 positions agree with TRBD2. Trimming took 6 bases from V and 4 from J; bases not matched to a gene: 7. Per the germline V gene, CDR1 is SNHLY and CDR2 is FYNNEI. CDR3 length: 15 amino acids. The CDR3 DNA reads TGTGCCAGCAGGCCTCAGCGGGGGGGCCCAGATACGCAGTATTTT. Translating it yields CASRPQRGGPDTQYF.

In its sample, this clone ranks as medium-sized. The chain couples TRBV11-2 to TRBJ2-7, with D maybe TRBD2 (6 bases). Germline V gives CDR1 SGHAT, CDR2 FQNNGV. The CDR3 runs 12 residues. Trimming took 5 bases from V and 6 from J, leaving 11 bases between them. DNA of the CDR3: TGTGCCAGCAGCCTAAGGGGACTCGAGCAGTACTTC. Residues: CASSLRGLEQYF. Together with reference TRBV11-2 and TRBJ2-7, the CDR3 gives the full variable domain: EAGVAQSPRYKIIEKRQSVAFWCNPISGHATLYWYQQILGQGPKLLIQFQNNGVVDDSQLPKDRFSAERLKGVDSTLKIQPAKLEDSAVYLCASSLRGLEQYFGPGTRLTVT.

The CDR3 here is CASSPPVFSGGAPDTQYF. The CDR3 coding sequence is TGCGCCAGCAGCCCTCCCGTATTCAGCGGGGGGGCCCCAGATACGCAGTATTTT. The gene calls are TRBV5-1 and TRBJ2-3; 10 positions agree with TRBD2. The CDR3 extends over 18 amino acids. CDR1 and CDR2 from the germline V gene are SGHRS and YFSETQ. V dropped 4 bases and J dropped 4; count of bases not matched to a gene: 15.

The rearrangement joins TRBV4-2 to TRBJ2-7, with no clear D. CDR3 size: 14 residues. V was shortened by 4 bases and J by 6 bases, with 16 bases between the two germline ends. Germline CDR1 LGHNA, CDR2 YNFKEQ. The CDR3 bases are TGTGCCAGCAGCCCCACCAATGTGGCCCGCGAGCAGTACTTC. Translated: CASSPTNVAREQYF.

The chain couples TRBV6-5 to TRBJ2-3; 7 bases line up with TRBD2. This CDR3 comprises 14 residues. Germline V lookup: CDR1 MNHEY, CDR2 SVGAGI. J was trimmed by 0 bases and V by 5 bases; bases with no gene match: 2. CDR3 coding DNA: TGTGCCAGCAGTCTAGCGGCTAGCACAGATACGCAGTATTTT. As protein: CASSLAASTDTQYF.

This clone was recorded a few times. The chain is built from TRBV2 and TRBJ2-7; TRBD1 is a possible D gene (6 bases). The germline gives CDR1 SNHLY, CDR2 FYNNEI. V lost 6 bases and J lost 0, with 15 bases in between. This CDR3 is 15 amino acids long. CDR3 bases: TGTGCCAGCAGAGCTCAAGGGGGAAGCTCCTACGAGCAGTACTTC. Translation gives CASRAQGGSSYEQYF.

The CDR3 coding sequence is TGTGCCCAAGCTTCCGGACAGGAGGGCACTGAAGCTTTCTTT. It yields the protein CAQASGQEGTEAFF. The chain employs TRBV5-3 and TRBJ1-1; 7 bases align to TRBD1. TRBV5-3 is reported as an ORF; its role is uncertain. This CDR3 spans 14 amino acids. V lost 10 bases and J lost 4; bases outside the gene matches: 13.

This clone was found a few times. The chain employs TRBV7-9 and TRBJ2-1; a possible D gene is TRBD1 (5 bases). Looked up from germline, CDR1 is SEHNR and CDR2 is FQNEAQ (reference sequence). CDR3 size: 16 residues. Deletions cut 5 bases from V and 8 bases from J, with 22 bases between. CDR3 bases: TGTGCCAGCAGCCTTGGTCGGCCGGCCTGGGGCGATGAGCAGTTCTTC. It is translated as CASSLGRPAWGDEQFF.

The CDR3 nucleotides are TGTGCCAGCAGTTTTCAGGGGTATCAGCCCCAGCATTTT. This sequence encodes CASSFQGYQPQHF. The chain joins TRBV27 to TRBJ1-5; possible D gene TRBD1, 6 bases. The CDR3 is 13 residues long. Trimming shortened V by 3 bases and J by 5 bases, and 8 bases separated the two germline ends. Germline CDR1 is MNHEY and CDR2 is SMNVEV (reference sequence).

V gene TRBV19 combines with J gene TRBJ1-5; 9 positions match TRBD1. This CDR3 is built from 15 residues. Per germline, CDR1 LNHDA and CDR2 SQIVND (reference sequence). Unmatched junction bases numbered 4, after V lost 6 bases and J lost 1 base. The CDR3 sequence is CASSAGQGSNQPQHF. The CDR3 nucleotides read TGTGCCAGTAGCGCTGGACAGGGGAGCAATCAGCCCCAGCATTTT.

The chain is built from TRBV9 and TRBJ2-7; the D gene is possibly TRBD2 (6 bases). V lost 4 bases to trimming and J lost 7 bases, with 27 bases between them. CDR3 size: 17 residues. Germline-derived CDR1 and CDR2 are SGDLS and YYNGEE. The CDR3: CASSTVLGTPLPPEQYF. CDR3 nucleotide sequence: TGTGCCAGCAGCACCGTCTTGGGGACTCCTCTGCCCCCTGAGCAGTACTTC. Using reference TRBV9 and TRBJ2-7 for the parts outside the CDR3, the full variable domain is DSGVTQTPKHLITATGQRVTLRCSPRSGDLSVYWYQQSLDQGLQFLIQYYNGEERAKGNILERFSAQQFPDLHSELNLSSLELGDSALYFCASSTVLGTPLPPEQYFGPGTRLTVT.

This chain joins TRBV15 and TRBJ1-1, with TRBD1 matching over 10 bases. Per the germline V gene, CDR1 is LNHNV and CDR2 is YYDKDF (reference sequence). The CDR3 is made up of 17 amino acids. V was pared by 0 bases and J by 1 base, with 5 bases of the junction left unmatched. CDR3 region: CATSREGGQGKNTEAFF. CDR3 DNA sequence: TGTGCCACCAGCAGAGAGGGGGGACAGGGGAAGAACACTGAAGCTTTCTTT.

The gene calls are TRBV29-1 and TRBJ1-1; 7 positions match TRBD1. Trimming cost V 6 bases and J 4 bases; bases outside gene matches: 8. The CDR3 contains 13 residues. Germline V CDR1 and CDR2: SQVTM, ANQGSEA. The CDR3 coding sequence is TGCAGCGTCACTACAGGGGTGGGCACTGAAGCTTTCTTT. This sequence encodes CSVTTGVGTEAFF. The full variable domain, rest sourced from reference TRBV29-1 and TRBJ1-1, is SAVISQKPSRDICQRGTSLTIQCQVDSQVTMMFWYRQQPGQSLTLIATANQGSEATYESGFVIDKFPISRPNLTFSTLTVSNMSPEDSSIYLCSVTTGVGTEAFFGQGTRLTVV.

This clone has only a few counts. The chain joins TRBV21-1 to TRBJ1-2; TRBD1, the table's D call, was not compared with the DNA. TRBV21-1 is labeled a pseudogene. This CDR3 region has 13 residues. CDR3 DNA sequence: TGTGCCAGCGGGTCTGGGGGACAGGAGGTCTACACCTTC. Protein sequence: CASGSGGQEVYTF.

The chain uses TRBV7-9 and TRBJ2-2; D remains unclear. The CDR3 has 13 residues. Between the trimmed V and J ends, which lost 3 bases and 4 bases, there was a span of 6 bases. In germline, CDR1 is SEHNR, CDR2 FQNEAQ (reference sequence). The CDR3 sequence: CASSFSFTGELFF. In nucleotides, the CDR3 is TGTGCCAGCAGCTTCTCTTTCACCGGGGAGCTGTTTTTT.

V gene TRBV10-3 combines with J gene TRBJ2-7; D is unresolved. V was clipped by 6 bases and J by 1 base, with 7 bases between them. CDR3 length: 12 amino acids. Germline lookup yields CDR1 ENHRY and CDR2 SYGVKD. CDR3 in amino acids: CAIRASSYEQYF. CDR3 DNA sequence: TGTGCCATCAGGGCCTCTTCCTACGAGCAGTACTTC.

The V call is TRBV29-1, the J call TRBJ2-7, with 10 bases matching TRBD1. This CDR3 has 14 amino acids. In germline, CDR1 is SQVTM, CDR2 ANQGSEA. Trimming at V came to 7 bases and at J to 2 bases, leaving 8 bases not matched to a gene. The CDR3 spells CSARPGQGTYEQYF. The CDR3 nucleotides are TGCAGCGCCCGCCCGGGACAGGGGACCTACGAGCAGTACTTC.

The gene calls are TRBV9 and TRBJ1-6, with 10 bases that match TRBD1. This CDR3 spans 14 amino acids. Germline V lookup: CDR1 SGDLS, CDR2 YYNGEE. J lost 8 bases, V lost 4 bases, and 3 bases had no gene match. For the CDR3, the DNA is TGTGCCAGCAGCCTGACAGGGGGCGATTCACCCCTCCACTTT. Residues: CASSLTGGDSPLHF. Complete variable domain (other parts from reference TRBV9 and TRBJ1-6): DSGVTQTPKHLITATGQRVTLRCSPRSGDLSVYWYQQSLDQGLQFLIQYYNGEERAKGNILERFSAQQFPDLHSELNLSSLELGDSALYFCASSLTGGDSPLHFGNGTRLTVT.

V gene TRBV9 combines with J gene TRBJ1-4; TRBD1 agrees at 7 bases. Unmatched junction bases numbered 8, after V lost 4 bases and J lost 5 bases. The CDR3 extends over 15 amino acids. In germline, CDR1 is SGDLS, CDR2 YYNGEE. The CDR3 bases are TGTGCCAGCAGCCGGGGGGGACAGCCGAATGAAAAACTGTTTTTT. Its translation is CASSRGGQPNEKLFF.

The chain joins TRBV11-2 to TRBJ2-7; a possible D gene is TRBD1 (5 bases). The V gene lost 3 bases and the J gene lost 2 bases, with 14 bases spanning the gap. The CDR3 consists of 15 residues. From germline, CDR1 is SGHAT and CDR2 FQNNGV. The CDR3 sequence is CASSLALGLTYEQYF. The DNA of the CDR3 is TGTGCCAGCAGCTTGGCCTTGGGGCTTACCTACGAGCAGTACTTC. The full variable domain, in which reference TRBV11-2 and TRBJ2-7 provide the parts outside the CDR3, is EAGVAQSPRYKIIEKRQSVAFWCNPISGHATLYWYQQILGQGPKLLIQFQNNGVVDDSQLPKDRFSAERLKGVDSTLKIQPAKLEDSAVYLCASSLALGLTYEQYFGPGTRLTVT.

The J gene is TRBJ2-7, the V gene TRBV6-1, with D hard to call. The CDR3 spans 15 residues. Germline-derived CDR1 and CDR2 are MNHNS and SASEGT. Deletions cut 0 bases from V and 0 bases from J, with 9 bases between. CDR3 region: CASSEADWSSYEQYF. In DNA form, the CDR3 reads TGTGCCAGCAGTGAAGCCGATTGGAGCTCCTACGAGCAGTACTTC.

The chain recombines TRBV19 with TRBJ1-4; 8 bases fit TRBD1. Germline V lookup: CDR1 LNHDA, CDR2 SQIVND (reference sequence). This CDR3 has 18 amino acids. The J segment lost 10 bases and the V segment lost 5 bases, leaving 21 bases of the junction unmatched. The DNA of the CDR3 is TGTGCCAGTAGTCGTTATCGTCCCCCCGGGACAGGCAGCCCAAAACTGTTTTTT. It codes for CASSRYRPPGTGSPKLFF.

This chain joins TRBV19 and TRBJ2-7; 10 bases map to TRBD2. J was trimmed by 3 bases and V by 1 base; bases with no gene match: 6. The germline V gene encodes CDR1 LNHDA and CDR2 SQIVND (reference sequence). The CDR3 is 16 residues long. This chain's CDR3 is CASSIGASGGLYEQYF. The CDR3 region has the DNA TGTGCCAGTAGTATAGGGGCTAGCGGGGGCCTCTACGAGCAGTACTTC. The full variable domain, with the rest looked up from reference TRBV19 and TRBJ2-7, is DGGITQSPKYLFRKEGQNVTLSCEQNLNHDAMYWYRQDPGQGLRLIYYSQIVNDFQKGDIAEGYSVSREKKESFPLTVTSAQKNPTAFYLCASSIGASGGLYEQYFGPGTRLTVT.

This clone was picked up one time. V is TRBV30 and J is TRBJ1-1, with a possible D match to TRBD1 (6 bases). The CDR3 runs to 11 residues. Per germline, CDR1 GTSNPN and CDR2 SVGIG (reference sequence). With 8 bases removed from V and 7 bases from J, the gap between germline ends came to 14 bases. CDR3 nucleotide sequence: TGTGCCCGCTGGGACATTGGTGAAGCTTTCTTT. Amino acid sequence: CARWDIGEAFF.

The rearrangement uses TRBV29-1 and TRBJ1-5; 9 bases fit TRBD1. The CDR3 loop spans 13 amino acids. From germline, CDR1 is SQVTM and CDR2 ANQGSEA. After removal of 4 bases from V and 6 bases from J, the junction contained 4 bases not matched to a gene. CDR3 nucleotides: TGCAGCGTTGGGACAGGGGTGGGTCAGCCCCAGCATTTT. As protein: CSVGTGVGQPQHF.

V and J are TRBV4-1 and TRBJ2-1; 15 positions agree with TRBD2. V lost 0 bases to trimming and J lost 8 bases; unmatched junction nucleotides: 8. CDR3 length: 18 residues. Looked up from germline, CDR1 is MGHRA and CDR2 is YSYEKL. The CDR3 coding sequence is TGCGCCAGCAGCCAAGATTCCGGACTAGCGGGAGGGCGGGATGAGCAGTTCTTC. Translated, it gives CASSQDSGLAGGRDEQFF.

This rearrangement joins TRBV5-1 to TRBJ2-7, with 8 bases that match TRBD2. Germline V lookup: CDR1 SGHRS, CDR2 YFSETQ. The V segment lost 4 bases and the J segment 5 bases; nucleotides outside the gene matches: 8. This CDR3 has 14 amino acids. The CDR3 DNA sequence: TGCGCCAGCAGCCCGGGGGGGGATTGGCACGAGCAGTACTTC. Its protein is CASSPGGDWHEQYF.

V usage is TRBV14 and J usage is TRBJ1-1, with TRBD1 matching 8 bases. V was pared by 4 bases and J by 4 bases, with 8 bases of the junction left unmatched. The length of the CDR3 is 15 residues. CDR1 and CDR2 from the germline V gene are SGHDN and FVKESK. CDR3 region: CASSPRTGWITEAFF. CDR3 nucleotide sequence: TGTGCCAGCAGCCCCAGGACAGGGTGGATCACTGAAGCTTTCTTT.

The CDR3 DNA reads TGTGCCAGCGGACAGGGGGGAAAGACCCAGTACTTC. This codes for CASGQGGKTQYF. The V call is TRBV2, the J call TRBJ2-5, with TRBD1 matching 10 bases. J gave up 6 bases and V 8 bases, and 3 bases lay outside the gene matches. Looked up from germline, CDR1 is SNHLY and CDR2 is FYNNEI. This CDR3 spans 12 amino acids.

The rearrangement joins TRBV5-8 to TRBJ2-7; TRBD2 matches at 9 bases. The V gene's germline CDR1 is SGHTS and CDR2 YDEGEE. Trimming at V came to 2 bases and at J to 0 bases, leaving 12 bases not matched to a gene. This CDR3 is 18 amino acids long. Here the CDR3 DNA reads TGTGCCAGCAGCTTTGCGGGGGGGTCGGCGGGCCTCTCCTACGAGCAGTACTTC. Residues: CASSFAGGSAGLSYEQYF.